The clone carrying this T cell receptor beta chain was found a few times. The patients chosen for sequencing had shown expansion of CD8+CD57+ cells (detected by flow cytometry). The enrolled patients all had severe acquired aplastic anemia. J lost 7 bases, V lost 7 bases, and 3 bases had no gene match. The CDR3 has 13 residues. The V gene's germline CDR1 is MNHNY and CDR2 SVGAGI (reference sequence). Profiling of TCR beta VDJ combinations and CDR3 sequences used genomic DNA as template. MiXCR was run by TCRdb on the reads, yielding one entry per CDR3 protein. This sample has approximately 260,000 distinct CDR3 sequences; around 82% occur once, and the top ten carry 35% to 50%. This sample stems from a study of CD8+CD57+ T cells in acquired aplastic anemia. Across the study: DNA recovered from sorted CD4+ and CD8+ cells had a mean of approximately 3 ug.

The V gene is TRBV6-6, the J gene TRBJ1-6; TRBD1 agrees at 8 bases. Sequencing was done on a sample of sorted CD4+, CD8+, or CD8+CD57+ T cells (not recorded which) from PBMCs. This receptor was taken from a human donor with aplastic anemia. In DNA, the CDR3 is TGTGCCAGCACCTGGGACAGGAATTCACCCCTCCACTTT. It is translated as CASTWDRNSPLHF.